The 14 T cell receptor beta chains presented below share a single source sample, sequenced in a study of tumor-infiltrating lymphocytes in oesophageal squamous cell carcinoma. TCRdb redid the calling of the PCR reads with MiXCR, one entry per CDR3 protein. This sample carries about 12,000 distinct CDR3 sequences, around half of them seen once, and the ten largest clones take under 30%. Specimen: esophageal tumor tissue. The receptors were sampled from a female donor with esophageal squamous cell carcinoma.

This clonotype was found a few times. The chain joins TRBV6-1 to TRBJ2-3, with unresolved D. Germline loops: CDR1 MNHNS, CDR2 SASEGT. The CDR3 has 12 residues. Trimming stripped 2 bases from V and 4 bases from J, with 4 bases between. The CDR3 coding sequence is TGTGCCAGCAGTGAATACTCAGATACGCAGTATTTT. The encoded protein is CASSEYSDTQYF.

The V and J genes are TRBV5-1 and TRBJ2-3; D not resolved. The closer fit of TRBJ2-1 to the DNA end suggests the J call may be wrong. This CDR3 region has 15 residues. Germline CDR1 reads SGHRS; CDR2 reads YFSETQ. CDR3 nucleotide sequence: TGCGCCAGCAGCTATGTGACGGGTGGACACAATGAGCAGTTCTTC. Protein product: CASSYVTGGHNEQFF.

The chain employs TRBV7-6 and TRBJ2-1, with TRBD1 identical over 7 bases. Germline loops: CDR1 SGHVS, CDR2 FNYEAQ. This CDR3 is built from 16 residues. The V and J ends lost 4 bases and 4 bases, in that order; junction bases with no gene match: 10. CDR3 coding DNA: TGTGCCAGCAGCTACCGGGGACAGAGGGGTTACAATGAGCAGTTCTTC. Its protein product is CASSYRGQRGYNEQFF.

This clonotype occurred many times. At one end the junction does not follow the germline gene, possibly because of a read error. The chain combines TRBV6-1 with TRBJ2-7, with D perhaps assigned TRBD1 or TRBD2 (7 bases each). The CDR3 is 14 amino acids. The germline CDR1 and CDR2 sequences are MNHNS and SASEGT. The CDR3 spells CASRAQGGGSPLHF. The CDR3 DNA sequence: TGTGCCAGCAGAGCCCAGGGGGGGGGATCACCCCTCCACTTC.

The rearrangement uses TRBV6-6 and TRBJ2-1, with 9 nucleotides matching TRBD2. This CDR3 spans 14 amino acids. V gave up 6 bases and J gave up 5 bases; unmatched junction bases: 5. Per germline, CDR1 MNHNY and CDR2 SVGAGI (reference sequence). CDR3 sequence (DNA): TGTGCCAGCAGCTTAGCGGGAGATAACAATGAGCAGTTCTTC. Encoded protein: CASSLAGDNNEQFF.

Comment on this clonotype: The conserved phenylalanine or tryptophan is not found at the CDR3 terminus, so this likely reflects a read error. The limits of the CDR3 on the DNA are not certain, so only TCRdb's listed CDR3 is given. The genes are TRBV6-8 and TRBJ2-3; the table's D call, TRBD2, has no DNA check behind it. The CDR3 comprises 10 residues, both ends counted. In germline, CDR1 is MNHGY, CDR2 SAAAGT. CDR3 sequence reads: CASSLMVVAG.

The chain joins TRBV7-3 to TRBJ2-3; D gene ambiguous. V lost 5 bases to trimming and J lost 3 bases, with 9 bases between them. Germline loops: CDR1 SGHTA, CDR2 FQGTGA. The CDR3 contains 13 residues. CDR3 sequence: CASSPYVTDTQYF. For the CDR3, the DNA is TGTGCCAGCAGCCCCTACGTGACAGATACGCAGTATTTT.

The chain links TRBV24-1 to TRBJ2-3, with 7 bases lining up with TRBD2. The DNA end is a closer match to TRBJ2-7, so the J assignment may be wrong. Per germline, CDR1 KGHDR and CDR2 SFDVKD. The CDR3 length is 15 residues. CDR3 amino acids: CATSDTKAGIYEQYF. CDR3 coding DNA: TGTGCCACCAGTGATACCAAAGCGGGAATCTACGAGCAGTACTTC.

This clonotype was counted ten times or more. This chain links TRBV25-1 with TRBJ2-3, with 10 positions matching TRBD2. Germline CDR1 MGHDK, CDR2 SYGVNS. The CDR3 is 19 residues long. V gave up 3 bases and J gave up 1 base; unmatched junction bases: 13. The CDR3 sequence: CASSDPRDSGRAGTDTQYF. DNA for the CDR3: TGTGCCAGCAGTGACCCCAGGGACAGCGGGAGGGCCGGCACAGATACGCAGTATTTT.

The rearrangement links TRBV6-1 to TRBJ2-4; either TRBD1 or TRBD2 may fit D (6 bases each). The DNA matches TRBJ2-7 better at its end, which makes the J call doubtful. In germline, CDR1 is MNHNS, CDR2 SASEGT. This CDR3 has 14 residues. In DNA, the CDR3 is TGTGCCAGCAGTGAAGAGGGGGAGGCCTACGAGCAGTACTTC. Translation gives CASSEEGEAYEQYF.

The table lists this clonotype with many counts. A much more abundant neighbour one base away suggests this may be a read error. This sequence joins TRBV27 and TRBJ2-7; D is undetermined. The CDR3 is made up of 16 amino acids. Germline V gene sequence: CDR1 MNHEY, CDR2 SMNVEV (reference sequence). V lost 6 bases and J 7 bases, leaving 25 bases between the germline ends. This CDR3 is CASSPDLAASYNEQYF. In DNA, the CDR3 is TGTGCCAGCAGCCCAGATTTAGCTGCCTCCTACAATGAGCAGTACTTC.

The genes are TRBV12-3 or TRBV12-4 and TRBJ2-5; a weak D match, TRBD2 (6 bases). Trimming took 8 bases from V and 11 from J, leaving 27 bases between them. The CDR3 totals 15 residues. The CDR3 sequence is CASGALAGSYNEQYF. CDR3 coding DNA: TGTGCCAGCGGTGCGTTGGCGGGATCCTACAATGAGCAGTACTTC.

About this clonotype: No conserved phenylalanine or tryptophan is present at the end of the CDR3, so a read error is the likely explanation. No DNA is shown, since the ends of the CDR3 on it are uncertain; the CDR3 is the one TCRdb lists. The chain's CDR3 is CASSLKDLYNSPLHFGA. The rearrangement links TRBV7-2 to TRBJ2-6; TRBD2 reflects the table's D call only, with no check against the DNA. The CDR3 is 17 residues long, counting both termini. The V gene's germline CDR1 is SGHTA and CDR2 FQGNSA.

Only one count was recorded for this clonotype. The CDR3 bases are TGTGCCAGCAGCTTAGCCGGACTAGCGGGCACCGGGGAGCTGTATTTT. This encodes CASSLAGLAGTGELYF. This chain joins TRBV7-2 and TRBJ2-3; 11 nucleotides match TRBD2. The CDR3 runs to 16 residues. Germline values: CDR1 SGHTA, CDR2 FQGNSA. V shed 0 bases and J 14 bases; nucleotides not matched to a gene: 13.